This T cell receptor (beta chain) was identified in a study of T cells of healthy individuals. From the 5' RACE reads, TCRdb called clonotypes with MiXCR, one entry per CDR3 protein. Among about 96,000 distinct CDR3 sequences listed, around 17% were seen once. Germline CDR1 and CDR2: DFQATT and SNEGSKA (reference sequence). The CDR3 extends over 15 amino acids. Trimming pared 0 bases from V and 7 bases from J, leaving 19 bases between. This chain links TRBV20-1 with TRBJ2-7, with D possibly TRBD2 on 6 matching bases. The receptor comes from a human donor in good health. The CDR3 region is CSARDGGGGAWEQYF. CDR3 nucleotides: TGCAGTGCTAGAGATGGGGGAGGAGGGGCTTGGGAGCAGTACTTC.